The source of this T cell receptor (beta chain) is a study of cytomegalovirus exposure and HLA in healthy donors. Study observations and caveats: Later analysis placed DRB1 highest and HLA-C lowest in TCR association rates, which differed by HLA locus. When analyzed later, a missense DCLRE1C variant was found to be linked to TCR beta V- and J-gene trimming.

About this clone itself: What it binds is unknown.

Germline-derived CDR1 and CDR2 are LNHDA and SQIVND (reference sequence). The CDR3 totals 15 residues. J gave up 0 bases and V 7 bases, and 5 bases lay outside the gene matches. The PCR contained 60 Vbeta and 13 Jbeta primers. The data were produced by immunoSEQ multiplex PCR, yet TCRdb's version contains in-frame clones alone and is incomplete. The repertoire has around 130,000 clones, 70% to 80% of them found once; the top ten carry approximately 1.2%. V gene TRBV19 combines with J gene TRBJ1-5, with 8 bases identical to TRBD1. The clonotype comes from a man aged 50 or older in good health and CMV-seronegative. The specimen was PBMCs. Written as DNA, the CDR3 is TGTGCCAGTACCCGGACAGGGACTAGCAATCAGCCCCAGCATTTT. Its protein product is CASTRTGTSNQPQHF.